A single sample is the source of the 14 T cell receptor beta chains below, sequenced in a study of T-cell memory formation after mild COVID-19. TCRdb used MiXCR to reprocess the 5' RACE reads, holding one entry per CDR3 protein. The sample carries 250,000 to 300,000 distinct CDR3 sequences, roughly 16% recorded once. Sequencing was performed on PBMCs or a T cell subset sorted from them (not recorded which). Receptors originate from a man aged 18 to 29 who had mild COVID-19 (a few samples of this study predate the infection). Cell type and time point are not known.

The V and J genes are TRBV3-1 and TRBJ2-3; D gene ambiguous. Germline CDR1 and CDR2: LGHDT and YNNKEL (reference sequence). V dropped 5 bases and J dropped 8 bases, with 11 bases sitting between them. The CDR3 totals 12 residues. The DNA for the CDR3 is TGTGCCAGCAGCGATTTAGGGATTACGCAGTATTTT. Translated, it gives CASSDLGITQYF.

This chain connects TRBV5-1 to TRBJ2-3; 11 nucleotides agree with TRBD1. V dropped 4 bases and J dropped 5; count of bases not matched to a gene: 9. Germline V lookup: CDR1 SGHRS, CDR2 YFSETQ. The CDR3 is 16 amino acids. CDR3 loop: CASSAGTGGEGDTQYF. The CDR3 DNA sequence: TGCGCCAGCAGCGCCGGGACAGGGGGTGAAGGAGATACGCAGTATTTT. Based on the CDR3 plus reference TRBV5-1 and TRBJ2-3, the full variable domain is KAGVTQTPRYLIKTRGQQVTLSCSPISGHRSVSWYQQTPGQGLQFLFEYFSETQRNKGNFPGRFSGRQFSNSRSEMNVSTLELGDSALYLCASSAGTGGEGDTQYFGPGTRLTVL.

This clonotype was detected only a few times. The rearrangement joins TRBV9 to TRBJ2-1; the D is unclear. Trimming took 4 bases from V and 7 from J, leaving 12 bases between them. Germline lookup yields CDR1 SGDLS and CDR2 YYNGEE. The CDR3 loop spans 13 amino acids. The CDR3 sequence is CASSPRVGNEQFF. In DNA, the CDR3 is TGTGCCAGCAGCCCCCGCGTAGGAAATGAGCAGTTCTTC.

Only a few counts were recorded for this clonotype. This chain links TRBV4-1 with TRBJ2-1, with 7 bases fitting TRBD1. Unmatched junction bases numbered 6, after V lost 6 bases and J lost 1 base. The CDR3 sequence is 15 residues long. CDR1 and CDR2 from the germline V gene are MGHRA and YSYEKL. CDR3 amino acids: CASRAQGVSYNEQFF. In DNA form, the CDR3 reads TGCGCCAGCAGGGCCCAGGGGGTGTCCTACAATGAGCAGTTCTTC.

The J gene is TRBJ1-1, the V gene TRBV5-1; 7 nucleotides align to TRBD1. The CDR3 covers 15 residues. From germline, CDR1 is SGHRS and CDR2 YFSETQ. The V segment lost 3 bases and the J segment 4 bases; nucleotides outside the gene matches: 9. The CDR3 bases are TGCGCCAGCAGCTCCACAGGGGCTGTGGGCACTGAAGCTTTCTTT. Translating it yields CASSSTGAVGTEAFF.

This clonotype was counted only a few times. This CDR3 is CASSDRANYGYTF. The CDR3 bases are TGCGCCAGCTCGGACAGGGCTAACTATGGCTACACCTTC. J is TRBJ1-2 and V is TRBV4-3; 8 bases agree with TRBD1. After removal of 8 bases from V and 0 bases from J, the junction contained 2 bases not matched to a gene. Germline V CDR1 and CDR2: LGHNA, YSLEER. The CDR3 runs 13 residues.

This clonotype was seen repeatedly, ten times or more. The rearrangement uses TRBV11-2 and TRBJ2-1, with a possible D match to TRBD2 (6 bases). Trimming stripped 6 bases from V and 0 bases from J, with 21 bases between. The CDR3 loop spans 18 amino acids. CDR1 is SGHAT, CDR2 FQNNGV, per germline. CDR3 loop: CASRPPAGLGRSYNEQFF. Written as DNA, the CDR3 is TGTGCCAGCAGACCTCCTGCGGGGCTGGGGCGCTCCTACAATGAGCAGTTCTTC.

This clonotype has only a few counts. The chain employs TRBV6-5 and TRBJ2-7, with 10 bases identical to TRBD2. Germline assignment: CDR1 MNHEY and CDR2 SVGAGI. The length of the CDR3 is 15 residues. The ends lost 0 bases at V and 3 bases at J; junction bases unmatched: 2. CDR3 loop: CASSYSLAGSYEQYF. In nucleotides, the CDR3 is TGTGCCAGCAGTTACTCACTAGCGGGGAGCTACGAGCAGTACTTC.

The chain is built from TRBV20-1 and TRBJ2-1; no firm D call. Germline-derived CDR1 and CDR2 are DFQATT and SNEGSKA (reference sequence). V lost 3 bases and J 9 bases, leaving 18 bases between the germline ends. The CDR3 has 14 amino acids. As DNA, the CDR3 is TGCAGTGCTAGCGTGACTGCTCCGTCGGGTGAGCAGTTCTTC. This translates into CSASVTAPSGEQFF.

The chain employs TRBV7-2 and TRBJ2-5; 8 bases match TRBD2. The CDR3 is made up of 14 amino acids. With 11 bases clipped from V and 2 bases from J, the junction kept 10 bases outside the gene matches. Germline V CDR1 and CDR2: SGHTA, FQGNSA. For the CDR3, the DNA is TGTGCCGAGCAGAGCGGGGGCGAACAAGAGACCCAGTACTTC. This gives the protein CAEQSGGEQETQYF. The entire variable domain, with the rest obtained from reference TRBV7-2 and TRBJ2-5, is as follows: GAGVSQSPSNKVTEKGKDVELRCDPISGHTALYWYRQSLGQGLEFLIYFQGNSAPDKSGLPSDRFSAERTGGSVSTLTIQRTQQEDSAVYLCAEQSGGEQETQYFGPGTRLLVL.

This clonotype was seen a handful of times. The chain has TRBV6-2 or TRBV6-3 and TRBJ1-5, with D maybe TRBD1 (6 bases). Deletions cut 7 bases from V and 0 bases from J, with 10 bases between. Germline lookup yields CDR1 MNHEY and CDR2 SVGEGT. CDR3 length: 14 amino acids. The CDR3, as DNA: TGTGCCAGCAAAAGGGACACTAGCAATCAGCCCCAGCATTTT. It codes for CASKRDTSNQPQHF.

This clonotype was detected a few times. In nucleotides, the CDR3 is TGCGCCAGCAGCCTATCTAGCGGGGACCAAGAGACCCAGTACTTC. It is translated as CASSLSSGDQETQYF. J is TRBJ2-5 and V is TRBV4-1; 9 nucleotides line up with TRBD2. The CDR3 runs to 15 residues. J gave up 0 bases and V 4 bases, and 3 bases lay outside the gene matches. Germline V gives CDR1 MGHRA, CDR2 YSYEKL.

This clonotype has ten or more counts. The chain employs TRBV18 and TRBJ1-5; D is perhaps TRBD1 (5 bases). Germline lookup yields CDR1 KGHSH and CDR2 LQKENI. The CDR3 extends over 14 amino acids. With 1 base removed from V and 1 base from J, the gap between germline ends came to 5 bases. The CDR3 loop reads CASSPQGSNQPQHF. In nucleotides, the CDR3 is TGTGCCAGCTCACCACAGGGGAGCAATCAGCCCCAGCATTTT. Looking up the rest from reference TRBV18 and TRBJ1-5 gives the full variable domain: NAGVMQNPRHLVRRRGQEARLRCSPMKGHSHVYWYRQLPEEGLKFMVYLQKENIIDESGMPKERFSAEFPKEGPSILRIQQVVRGDSAAYFCASSPQGSNQPQHFGDGTRLSIL.

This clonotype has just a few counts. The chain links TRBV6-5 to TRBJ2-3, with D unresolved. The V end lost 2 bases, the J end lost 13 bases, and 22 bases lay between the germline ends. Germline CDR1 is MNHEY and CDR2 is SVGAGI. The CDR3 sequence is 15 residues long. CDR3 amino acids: CASSYIRDPRILEYF. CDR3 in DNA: TGTGCCAGCAGTTACATCAGAGACCCCCGTATCCTAGAGTATTTT.